This TCR beta chain was documented in a study of radiation and T cells in renal cell carcinoma. This CDR3 spans 15 amino acids. CDR1 and CDR2 from the germline V gene are SEHNR and FQNEAQ (reference sequence). Trimming removed 5 bases from V and 5 bases from J, with 18 bases in between. This clone was seen a few times. Time point denoted: blood 4 weeks post-SBRT, at nephrectomy. Treatment in this sample: 15 Gy SBRT to primary tumor, nephrectomy 4 weeks later. Nephrectomy followed 15 Gy stereotactic body radiation by 4 weeks. Sequenced by immunoSEQ multiplex PCR; TCRdb stores in-frame clones only, minus some. The table lists 150,000 to 200,000 clones, around 90% of them singletons.

The chain uses TRBV7-9 and TRBJ1-1; a possible D gene is TRBD1 (5 bases). This sequence originates from a woman in her fifties or sixties with renal cell carcinoma. The sample here was blood, taken from a patient whose treatment included radiotherapy and nephrectomy. The CDR3 DNA follows: TGTGCCAGCAGCCCCAACTGGGGGAAGTTGACTGAAGCTTTCTTT. Translated: CASSPNWGKLTEAFF.